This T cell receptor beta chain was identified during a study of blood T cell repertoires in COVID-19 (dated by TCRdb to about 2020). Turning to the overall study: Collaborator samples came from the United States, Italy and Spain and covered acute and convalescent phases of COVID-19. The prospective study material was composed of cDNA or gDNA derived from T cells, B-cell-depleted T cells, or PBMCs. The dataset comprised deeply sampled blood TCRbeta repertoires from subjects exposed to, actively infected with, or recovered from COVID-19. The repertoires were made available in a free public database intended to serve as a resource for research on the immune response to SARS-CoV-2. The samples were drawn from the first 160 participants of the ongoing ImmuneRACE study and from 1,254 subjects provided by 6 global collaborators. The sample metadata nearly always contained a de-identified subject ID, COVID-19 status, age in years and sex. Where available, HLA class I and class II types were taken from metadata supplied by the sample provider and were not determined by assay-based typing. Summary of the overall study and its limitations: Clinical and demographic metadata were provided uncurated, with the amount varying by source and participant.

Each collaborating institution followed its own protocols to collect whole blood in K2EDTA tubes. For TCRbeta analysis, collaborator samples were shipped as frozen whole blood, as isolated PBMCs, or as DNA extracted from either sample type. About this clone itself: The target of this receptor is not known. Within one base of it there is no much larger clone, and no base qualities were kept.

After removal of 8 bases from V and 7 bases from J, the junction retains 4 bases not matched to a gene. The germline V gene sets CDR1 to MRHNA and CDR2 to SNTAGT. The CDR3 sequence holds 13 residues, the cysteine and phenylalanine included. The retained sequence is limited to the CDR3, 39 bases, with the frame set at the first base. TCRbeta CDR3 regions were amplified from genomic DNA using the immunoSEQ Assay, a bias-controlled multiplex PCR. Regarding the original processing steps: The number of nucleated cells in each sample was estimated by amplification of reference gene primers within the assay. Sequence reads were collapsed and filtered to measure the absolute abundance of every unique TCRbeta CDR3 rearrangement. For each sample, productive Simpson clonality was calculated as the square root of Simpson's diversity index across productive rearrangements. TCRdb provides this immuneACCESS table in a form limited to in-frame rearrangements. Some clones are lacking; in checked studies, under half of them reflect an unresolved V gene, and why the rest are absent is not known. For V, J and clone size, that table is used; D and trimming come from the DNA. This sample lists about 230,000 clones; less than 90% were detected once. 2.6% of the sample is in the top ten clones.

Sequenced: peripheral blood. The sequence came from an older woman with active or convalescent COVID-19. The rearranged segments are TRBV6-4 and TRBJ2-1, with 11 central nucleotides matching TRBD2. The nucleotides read TGTGCCAGCGGGACTAGCGGAAAGAATGAGCAGTTCTTC. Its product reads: CASGTSGKNEQFF.